The TCR beta chain under discussion was sequenced for a study of cytomegalovirus exposure and HLA in healthy donors. General study results and limits: Accurate predictions that matched the HLA-A and HLA-B alleles of most subjects were reportedly made from TCR beta sequences.

Germline CDR1 MNHEY, CDR2 SMNVEV (reference sequence). The CDR3 runs to 13 residues. Turning to this clone: Antigen specificity is unknown.

In the PCR, 60 Vbeta and 13 Jbeta primers were used. Method: immunoSEQ multiplex PCR; TCRdb's copy keeps in-frame clones and lacks some. The sample includes around 130,000 clones, 70% to 90% of them seen just once. This TCR derives from a man aged 35 to 55 in good health and CMV-seronegative. This sequence joins TRBV27 and TRBJ2-5; D is uncertain. TRBJ2-7 explains the end of the DNA better; the J call may be wrong. The specimen was PBMCs. CDR3 in DNA: TGTGCCAGCAGCCCCTCCTCCTACTACGAGCAGTACTTC. The encoded protein is CASSPSSYYEQYF.